This is a list of T cell receptor beta chains from one sample in a study of blood T cells in healthy people across ages. TCRdb fed the 5' RACE reads into MiXCR, producing one record per CDR3 protein. The table lists some 930,000 distinct CDR3 sequences, 29% of them singletons, with around 9.6% in the top ten. This sample was also put to use in a study of T cells of mothers and their children.

Sequencing was done on a sample of blood. These receptor sequences come from a woman aged 35 to 49 in good health. Each CDR3 is given with its conserved first and last residue. A D gene is named only where the DNA matches it firmly. Clone size appears in some rows only: once, few, many, or a class for an expanded clone.

J gene: TRBJ1-2
D gene: TRBD1
clone size: few
V gene: TRBV6-6
CDR3 DNA: TGTGCCAGCAACTCAGGGGGAGTTTCTGGTGGCTACACCTTC
CDR3 protein: CASNSGGVSGGYTF

J gene: TRBJ2-5
D gene: -
clone size: -
V gene: TRBV12-3/TRBV12-4
CDR3 DNA: TGTGCCAGCAGTTTAGCGCTTCGGGCCCAGTACTTC
CDR3 protein: CASSLALRAQYF

J gene: TRBJ2-5
D gene: TRBD1
clone size: -
V gene: TRBV7-2
CDR3 DNA: TGTGCCTGTAGCGCCGACAGGGCTAGGGAGACCCAGTACTTC
CDR3 protein: CACSADRARETQYF

J gene: TRBJ2-1
D gene: TRBD1
clone size: many
V gene: TRBV5-1
CDR3 DNA: TGCGCCAGCAGCATGGGACAGCCTACGGGGGAGCAGTTCTTC
CDR3 protein: CASSMGQPTGEQFF

J gene: TRBJ1-2
D gene: -
clone size: -
V gene: TRBV3-1
CDR3 DNA: TGTGCCAGCAGCCAACTTTTACAGGAGGCTTATGGCTACACCTTC
CDR3 protein: CASSQLLQEAYGYTF

J gene: TRBJ2-1
D gene: -
clone size: few
V gene: TRBV5-1
CDR3 DNA: TGCGCCAGCAGCTTGGCCTGGCAGGGCGATGAGCAGTTCTTC
CDR3 protein: CASSLAWQGDEQFF

J gene: TRBJ1-2
D gene: -
clone size: -
V gene: TRBV19
CDR3 DNA: TGTGCCAGTAGTGGAAGTGGGACAAGCTATGGCTACACCTTC
CDR3 protein: CASSGSGTSYGYTF

J gene: TRBJ2-7
D gene: TRBD1
clone size: -
V gene: TRBV5-1
CDR3 DNA: TGCGCCAGCAGCTTGGCGCCTCCGGGACAGGGAACCTACGAGCAGTACTTC
CDR3 protein: CASSLAPPGQGTYEQYF

J gene: TRBJ2-7
D gene: -
clone size: few
V gene: TRBV6-5
CDR3 DNA: TGTGCCAGCAGTTACCGCTGGGGAGGATACGAGCAGTACTTC
CDR3 protein: CASSYRWGGYEQYF

J gene: TRBJ1-2
D gene: -
clone size: -
V gene: TRBV6-2/TRBV6-3
CDR3 DNA: TGTGCCAGCAGTTACCCAACGCGACAGGCTATCTATGGCTACACCTTC
CDR3 protein: CASSYPTRQAIYGYTF

J gene: TRBJ1-4
D gene: -
clone size: many
V gene: TRBV7-2
CDR3 DNA: TGTGCCAGCAGCTTGACCCCGACTGTTGAAAAACTGTTTTTT
CDR3 protein: CASSLTPTVEKLFF

J gene: TRBJ2-7
D gene: TRBD2
clone size: many
V gene: TRBV15
CDR3 DNA: TGTGCCACCAGCAGATTCAGGACTAGCGGGTCCTACGAGCAGTACTTC
CDR3 protein: CATSRFRTSGSYEQYF

J gene: TRBJ1-2
D gene: -
clone size: -
V gene: TRBV18
CDR3 DNA: TGTGCCAGCTCACCGCGACAGGAGATTAACTATAGCTACACCTTC
CDR3 protein: CASSPRQEINYSYTF

J gene: TRBJ2-5
D gene: -
clone size: -
V gene: TRBV7-2
CDR3 DNA: TGTGCCAGCAGCACAGCCACAGGACGCCAAGAGACCCAGTACTTC
CDR3 protein: CASSTATGRQETQYF

J gene: TRBJ2-7
D gene: TRBD1
clone size: -
V gene: TRBV5-1
CDR3 DNA: TGCGCCAGCAGCTTGGGGGTTTACCGGACAGGGGGCTACGAGCAGTACTTC
CDR3 protein: CASSLGVYRTGGYEQYF

J gene: TRBJ1-2
D gene: TRBD1
clone size: -
V gene: TRBV12-5
CDR3 DNA: TGTGCTAGTGGTTTCGGGACAGGGAATGGCTACACCTTC
CDR3 protein: CASGFGTGNGYTF

J gene: TRBJ1-1
D gene: -
clone size: -
V gene: TRBV6-7
CDR3 DNA: TGTGCCAGCGGACCAGACACTGAAGCTTTCTTT
CDR3 protein: CASGPDTEAFF

J gene: TRBJ2-1
D gene: TRBD2
clone size: many
V gene: TRBV11-2
CDR3 DNA: TGTGCCAGCAGCTCTAGCGGGGGGGCGGTCAATGAGCAGTTCTTC
CDR3 protein: CASSSSGGAVNEQFF

J gene: TRBJ2-7
D gene: -
clone size: few
V gene: TRBV19
CDR3 DNA: TGTGCCAGTAGTAGAGGACAGAGCTTCTACGAGCAGTACTTC
CDR3 protein: CASSRGQSFYEQYF

J gene: TRBJ1-1
D gene: -
clone size: few
V gene: TRBV27
CDR3 DNA: TGTGCCAGCAGTTGGACTATGAGCACTGAAGCTTTCTTT
CDR3 protein: CASSWTMSTEAFF

J gene: TRBJ2-5
D gene: -
clone size: many
V gene: TRBV20-1
CDR3 DNA: TGCAGTGCTAGAGAGGGCGGGGGCAAGGAGACCCAGTACTTC
CDR3 protein: CSAREGGGKETQYF

J gene: TRBJ2-3
D gene: -
clone size: -
V gene: TRBV3-1
CDR3 DNA: TGTGCCAGCAGCCCCCATCAGGGTTTCGCAGATACGCAGTATTTT
CDR3 protein: CASSPHQGFADTQYF

J gene: TRBJ2-1
D gene: TRBD1
clone size: few
V gene: TRBV20-1
CDR3 DNA: TGCAGTGCTAGAGAGGACAGGGGAATCGGTGAGCAGTTCTTC
CDR3 protein: CSAREDRGIGEQFF

J gene: TRBJ2-1
D gene: -
clone size: -
V gene: TRBV5-6
CDR3 DNA: TGTGCCAGCAGACGACTCAATGGCTACAATGAGCAGTTCTTC
CDR3 protein: CASRRLNGYNEQFF

J gene: TRBJ2-1
D gene: TRBD2
clone size: -
V gene: TRBV28
CDR3 DNA: TGTGCCAGCAGTTCCCTCGGCGGGGGTTCCAATGAGCAGTTCTTC
CDR3 protein: CASSSLGGGSNEQFF

J gene: TRBJ2-1
D gene: TRBD2
clone size: many
V gene: TRBV6-4
CDR3 DNA: TGTGCCAGCAGTGCCGGTAGCGGGGGGGCCAATGAGCAGTTCTTC
CDR3 protein: CASSAGSGGANEQFF

J gene: TRBJ1-1
D gene: -
clone size: -
V gene: TRBV5-1
CDR3 DNA: TGCGCCAGCAGCGTCCGTAACATGAACACTGAAGCTTTCTTT
CDR3 protein: CASSVRNMNTEAFF

J gene: TRBJ2-2
D gene: -
clone size: -
V gene: TRBV28
CDR3 DNA: TGTGCCAGCAGTTTTGGGCACAGTCTCGACACCGGGGAGCTGTTTTTT
CDR3 protein: CASSFGHSLDTGELFF

J gene: TRBJ1-4
D gene: TRBD1
clone size: few
V gene: TRBV6-5
CDR3 DNA: TGTGCCAGCAGTTACTCACAGGGGATGTATGAAAAACTGTTTTTT
CDR3 protein: CASSYSQGMYEKLFF

J gene: TRBJ1-5
D gene: TRBD1
clone size: many
V gene: TRBV30
CDR3 DNA: TGTGCCTGTACCGGGACAGATAGCAATCAGCCCCAGCATTTT
CDR3 protein: CACTGTDSNQPQHF

J gene: TRBJ2-5
D gene: TRBD2
clone size: few
V gene: TRBV4-1
CDR3 DNA: TGCGCCAGCAGCCAATCCGGGACTAGTACCTCGGAGACCCAGTACTTC
CDR3 protein: CASSQSGTSTSETQYF

J gene: TRBJ2-1
D gene: TRBD1
clone size: few
V gene: TRBV28
CDR3 DNA: TGTGCCAGCCTTCAGGACAGGGGTAGCAATGAGCAGTTCTTC
CDR3 protein: CASLQDRGSNEQFF

J gene: TRBJ2-3
D gene: -
clone size: few
V gene: TRBV29-1
CDR3 DNA: TGCAGCTCCTCCGCGGGGCGGGATACGCAGTATTTT
CDR3 protein: CSSSAGRDTQYF

J gene: TRBJ2-1
D gene: -
clone size: -
V gene: TRBV5-1
CDR3 DNA: TGCGCCAGCAGGGGGGCCAGTAGATCCTACAATGAGCAGTTCTTC
CDR3 protein: CASRGASRSYNEQFF

J gene: TRBJ2-3
D gene: -
clone size: many
V gene: TRBV29-1
CDR3 DNA: TGCAGCGTTGAAGGATTGGCTATTTCAGATACGCAGTATTTT
CDR3 protein: CSVEGLAISDTQYF

J gene: TRBJ1-1
D gene: -
clone size: -
V gene: TRBV3-1
CDR3 DNA: TGTGCCGGCAGCCGAAACACTAACACTGAAGCTTTCTTT
CDR3 protein: CAGSRNTNTEAFF

J gene: TRBJ2-7
D gene: -
clone size: -
V gene: TRBV15
CDR3 DNA: TGTGCCACCAGCAGGGGAGGGACAGACTTTCGGTCGGGGGAGCAGTACTTC
CDR3 protein: CATSRGGTDFRSGEQYF

J gene: TRBJ2-1
D gene: -
clone size: few
V gene: TRBV12-3/TRBV12-4
CDR3 DNA: TGTGCCAGCACCCCTTCGAAGGGGGTAACCTACAATGAGCAGTTCTTC
CDR3 protein: CASTPSKGVTYNEQFF